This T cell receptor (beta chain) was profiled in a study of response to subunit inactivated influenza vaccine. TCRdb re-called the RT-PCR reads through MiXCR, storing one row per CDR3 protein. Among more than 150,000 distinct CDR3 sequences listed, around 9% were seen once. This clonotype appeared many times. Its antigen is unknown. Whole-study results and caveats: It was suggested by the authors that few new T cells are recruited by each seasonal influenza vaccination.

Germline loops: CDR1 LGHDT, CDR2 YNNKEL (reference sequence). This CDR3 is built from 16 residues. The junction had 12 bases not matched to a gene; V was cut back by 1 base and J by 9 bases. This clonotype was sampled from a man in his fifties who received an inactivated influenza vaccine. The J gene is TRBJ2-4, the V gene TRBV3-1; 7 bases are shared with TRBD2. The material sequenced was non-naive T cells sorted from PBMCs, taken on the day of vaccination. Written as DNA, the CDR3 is TGTGCCAGCAGCCAAGGGGGGAGGGGATTAGGAGGCATTCAGTACTTC. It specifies CASSQGGRGLGGIQYF.